This entry features one T cell receptor beta chain sequence. The target of this receptor is not known. No qualities accompany the bases; no much larger clone lies one base away. The data derive from a study of shared T cell receptors in the human thymus (dated by TCRdb to 2020 to 2022). For context, the study as a whole: The study examined how self-reactive, shared T-cell receptor alpha chains are generated in the human thymus.

V is trimmed back by 5 bases and J by 0 bases, and the junction contains 4 bases that no gene match accounts for. The germline V gene gives CDR1 as MNHNS and CDR2 as SASEGT. Reading from cysteine to phenylalanine, the CDR3 counts 15 amino acids. Only CDR3 DNA remains: 45 bases, in frame from the first base. Library creation used the immunoSEQ multiplex PCR assay. TCRdb re-hosts the immuneACCESS table, in-frame sequences only. Its copies lack some clones; in the studies checked, an unresolved V gene accounts for under half of them, and the cause for the rest is not known. The sample table lists a few hundred thousand clones, more than 85% of them with a count of one. Approximately 0.02% of the sample is in the top ten clones.

The sequence is built from TRBV6-1 and TRBJ2-1, and 7 junctional nucleotides match TRBD1. The receptor was isolated from a human donor. The source material was thymocytes. The CDR3 sequence is CASSSRQGSYNEQFF. The nucleotides are TGTGCCAGCAGTTCGCGACAGGGCTCCTACAATGAGCAGTTCTTC.